The 11 T cell receptor beta chains below all came from one sample that was sequenced in a study of T cell changes during pregnancy in multiple sclerosis. Produced via immunoSEQ multiplex PCR; TCRdb's table is partial and in-frame only. The table has approximately 40,000 clones, about 88% seen once. The sample in question was CD4+ T cells from peripheral blood mononuclear cells, obtained in the first trimester of pregnancy. All receptors come from a female donor with multiple sclerosis, enrolled in a pregnancy study.

The chain has TRBV5-8 and TRBJ1-5, with TRBD1 identical over 7 bases. The germline gives CDR1 SGHTS, CDR2 YDEGEE. The CDR3 has 14 residues. The V gene end was trimmed by 4 bases and the J gene end by 2 bases; junction bases not matched to a gene: 3. CDR3 residues: CASSVDRGNQPQHF. The CDR3 DNA sequence: TGTGCCAGCAGCGTCGACAGGGGCAATCAGCCCCAGCATTTT.

This clone was detected only once. The chain employs TRBV11-2 and TRBJ2-5, with 13 bases fitting TRBD2. CDR1 is SGHAT, CDR2 FQNNGV, per germline. This CDR3 has 15 amino acids. With 3 bases clipped from V and 2 bases from J, the junction kept 0 bases outside the gene matches. The CDR3 sequence is CASSLGLAGQETQYF. CDR3 nucleotides: TGTGCCAGCAGCTTGGGACTAGCGGGACAAGAGACCCAGTACTTC.

This clone was seen more than once but under ten times. This sequence joins TRBV7-6 and TRBJ2-3; perhaps TRBD1 as D (5 bases). Trimming shortened V by 1 base and J by 6 bases, and 11 bases separated the two germline ends. The germline V gene encodes CDR1 SGHVS and CDR2 FNYEAQ. CDR3 length equals 14 residues. CDR3 nucleotides: TGTGCCAGCAGCTTAGACCAGGGATGGGATACGCAGTATTTT. Amino acids: CASSLDQGWDTQYF.

This CDR3 is CSVPSGGAVGELFF. CDR3 DNA: TGCAGCGTCCCGAGCGGGGGGGCCGTCGGGGAGCTGTTTTTT. This sequence joins TRBV29-1 and TRBJ2-2; 10 positions match TRBD2. Losses at the gene ends were 6 bases for V and 7 bases for J; bases not matched to a gene: 8. The CDR3 contains 14 residues. The germline gives CDR1 SQVTM, CDR2 ANQGSEA.

The chain links TRBV6-1 to TRBJ1-2; 8 bases are a match to TRBD1. The CDR3 totals 13 residues. CDR1 is MNHNS, CDR2 SASEGT, per germline. J gave up 3 bases and V 7 bases, and 4 bases lay outside the gene matches. The CDR3: CASTSGGYYGYTF. CDR3 DNA: TGTGCCAGCACATCAGGGGGCTACTATGGCTACACCTTC.

The V and J genes are TRBV11-2 and TRBJ2-1; 10 nucleotides align to TRBD2. The V gene's germline CDR1 is SGHAT and CDR2 FQNNGV. CDR3 size: 14 residues. The V gene end was trimmed by 2 bases and the J gene end by 10 bases; junction bases not matched to a gene: 5. As DNA, the CDR3 is TGTGCCAGCAGCTTAACTAGCGGGAAAGGGGAGCAGTTCTTC. Translated, it gives CASSLTSGKGEQFF.

The chain links TRBV6-6 to TRBJ2-5; TRBD2 matches 9 bases. Germline V lookup: CDR1 MNHNY, CDR2 SVGAGI (reference sequence). V lost 7 bases, J lost 0 bases, and 6 bases stayed unmatched. The CDR3 sequence is 15 residues long. The DNA of the CDR3 is TGTGCCAGCAAGGTTCGCGGGGGGGACCAAGAGACCCAGTACTTC. This codes for CASKVRGGDQETQYF.

The CDR3 nucleotides are TGTGCCAGCACCCCAGACTCCAGCGGGGGCTACAATGAGCAGTTCTTC. This sequence encodes CASTPDSSGGYNEQFF. V gene TRBV2 combines with J gene TRBJ2-1, with 8 bases lining up with TRBD2. V shed 7 bases and J 3 bases; nucleotides not matched to a gene: 11. This CDR3 comprises 16 residues. Germline V gene lookup returns CDR1 SNHLY and CDR2 FYNNEI.

This chain links TRBV11-1 with TRBJ2-7; 7 bases fit TRBD2. The CDR3 has 19 residues. V trimming: 1 base; J trimming: 4 bases; junction bases outside the gene matches: 19. The germline gives CDR1 SGHAT, CDR2 FQDESV (reference sequence). CDR3 sequence (DNA): TGTGCCAGCAGCTTAGTGGAGTTATTGGGCGGGAGTGGGGATTACGAGCAGTACTTC. This encodes CASSLVELLGGSGDYEQYF.

This clone has a single count. The V and J genes are TRBV19 and TRBJ1-1; D is unresolved. Germline loops: CDR1 LNHDA, CDR2 SQIVND (reference sequence). The CDR3 length is 11 residues. V lost 3 bases and J lost 8, with 7 bases in between. The CDR3 region has the DNA TGTGCCAGTAGTATCCGCAGAGAAGCTTTCTTT. This sequence encodes CASSIRREAFF.

The chain is built from TRBV2 and TRBJ1-6; a possible D gene is TRBD1 (5 bases). The CDR3 contains 15 residues. Germline V gene data show CDR1 as SNHLY and CDR2 as FYNNEI. Deletions cut 4 bases from V and 5 bases from J, with 12 bases between. CDR3 nucleotides: TGTGCCAGCAGTGTGGGGAGGGGCGATAATTCACCCCTCCACTTT. It yields the protein CASSVGRGDNSPLHF.